Reported below is one TCR beta chain. The CDR3 has 16 amino acids. J lost 3 bases, V lost 5 bases, and 7 bases had no gene match. The germline gives CDR1 SGHAT, CDR2 FQNNGV. The data stem from a study of OX40 agonist ivuxolimab in advanced cancers. Produced via immunoSEQ multiplex PCR; TCRdb's table is partial and in-frame only. Altogether approximately 28,000 clones are present, around 90% being singletons, with the ten largest covering approximately 20%. This receptor was identified in an adult with an advanced solid tumor such as melanoma, head and neck, liver or kidney cancer. This chain joins TRBV11-2 and TRBJ2-7; 13 bases line up with TRBD2. Sequenced material: CD4+ or CD8+ T cells sorted from blood, taken in a trial of the OX40 agonist ivuxolimab. Here the CDR3 reads CASSQKGLAGLYEQYF. The CDR3 region has the DNA TGTGCCAGCAGCCAAAAGGGACTAGCGGGACTCTACGAGCAGTACTTC.